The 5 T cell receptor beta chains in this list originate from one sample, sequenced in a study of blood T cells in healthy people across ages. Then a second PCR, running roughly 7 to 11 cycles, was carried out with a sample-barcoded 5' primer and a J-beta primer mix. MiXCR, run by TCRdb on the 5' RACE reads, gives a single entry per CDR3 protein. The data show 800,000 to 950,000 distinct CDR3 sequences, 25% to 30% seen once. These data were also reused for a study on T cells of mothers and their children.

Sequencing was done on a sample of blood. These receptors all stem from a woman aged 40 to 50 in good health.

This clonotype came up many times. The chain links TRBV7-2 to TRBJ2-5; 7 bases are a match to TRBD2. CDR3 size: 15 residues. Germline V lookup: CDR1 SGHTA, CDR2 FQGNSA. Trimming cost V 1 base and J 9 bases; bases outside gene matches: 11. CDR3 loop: CASSLEFMRGSPQYF. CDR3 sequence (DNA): TGTGCCAGCAGCTTAGAATTCATGCGGGGGAGTCCCCAGTACTTC.

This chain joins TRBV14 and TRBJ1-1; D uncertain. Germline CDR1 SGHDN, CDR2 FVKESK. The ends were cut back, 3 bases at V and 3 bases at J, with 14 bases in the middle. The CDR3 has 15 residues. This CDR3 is CASSHPAPRHTEAFF. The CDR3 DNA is TGTGCCAGCAGCCATCCCGCCCCTCGACACACTGAAGCTTTCTTT.

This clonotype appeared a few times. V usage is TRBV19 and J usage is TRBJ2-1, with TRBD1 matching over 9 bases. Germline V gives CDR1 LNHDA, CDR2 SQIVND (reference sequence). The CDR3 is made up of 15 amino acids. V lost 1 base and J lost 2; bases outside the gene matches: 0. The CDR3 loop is CASSIGQGAYNEQFF. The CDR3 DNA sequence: TGTGCCAGTAGTATAGGACAGGGGGCCTACAATGAGCAGTTCTTC.

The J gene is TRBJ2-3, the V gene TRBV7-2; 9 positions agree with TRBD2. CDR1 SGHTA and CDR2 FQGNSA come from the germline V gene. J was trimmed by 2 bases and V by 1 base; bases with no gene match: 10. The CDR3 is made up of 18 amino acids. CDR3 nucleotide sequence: TGTGCCAGCAGCTTAGTCGGGGGAGCGGGGGGCCACACAGATACGCAGTATTTT. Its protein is CASSLVGGAGGHTDTQYF.

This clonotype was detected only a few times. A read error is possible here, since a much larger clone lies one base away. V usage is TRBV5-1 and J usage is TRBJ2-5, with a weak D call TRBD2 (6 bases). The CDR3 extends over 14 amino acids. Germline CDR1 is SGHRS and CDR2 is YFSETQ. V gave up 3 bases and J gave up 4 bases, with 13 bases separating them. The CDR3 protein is CASSWGGVGETQYF. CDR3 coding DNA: TGCGCCAGCAGCTGGGGCGGGGTCGGAGAGACCCAGTACTTC. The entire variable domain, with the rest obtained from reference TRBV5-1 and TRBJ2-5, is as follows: KAGVTQTPRYLIKTRGQQVTLSCSPISGHRSVSWYQQTPGQGLQFLFEYFSETQRNKGNFPGRFSGRQFSNSRSEMNVSTLELGDSALYLCASSWGGVGETQYFGPGTRLLVL.